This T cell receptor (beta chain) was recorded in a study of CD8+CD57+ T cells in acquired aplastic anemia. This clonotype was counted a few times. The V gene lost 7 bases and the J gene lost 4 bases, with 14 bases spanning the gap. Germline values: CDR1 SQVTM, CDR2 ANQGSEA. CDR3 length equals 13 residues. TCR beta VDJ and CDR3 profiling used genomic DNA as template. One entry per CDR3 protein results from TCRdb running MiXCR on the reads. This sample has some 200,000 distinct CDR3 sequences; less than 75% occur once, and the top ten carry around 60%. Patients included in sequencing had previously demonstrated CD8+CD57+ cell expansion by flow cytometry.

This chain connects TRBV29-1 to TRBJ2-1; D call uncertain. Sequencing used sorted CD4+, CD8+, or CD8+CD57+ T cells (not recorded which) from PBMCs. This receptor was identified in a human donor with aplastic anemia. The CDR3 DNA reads TGCAGCGCCCTGAAAGGTTTTTACAATGAGCAGTTCTTC. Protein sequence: CSALKGFYNEQFF.